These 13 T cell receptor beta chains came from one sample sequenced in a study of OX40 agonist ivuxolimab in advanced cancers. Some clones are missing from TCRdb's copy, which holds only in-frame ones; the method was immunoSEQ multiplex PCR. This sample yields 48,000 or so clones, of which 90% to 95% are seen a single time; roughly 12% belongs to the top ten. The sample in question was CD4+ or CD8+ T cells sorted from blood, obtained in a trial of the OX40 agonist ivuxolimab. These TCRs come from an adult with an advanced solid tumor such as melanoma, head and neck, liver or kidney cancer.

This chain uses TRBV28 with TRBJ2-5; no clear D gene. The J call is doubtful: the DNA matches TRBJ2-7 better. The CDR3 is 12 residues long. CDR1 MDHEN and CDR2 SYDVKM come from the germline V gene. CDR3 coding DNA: TGTGCCAGCAGTATAGGAACGTACGAGCAGTACTTC. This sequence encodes CASSIGTYEQYF.

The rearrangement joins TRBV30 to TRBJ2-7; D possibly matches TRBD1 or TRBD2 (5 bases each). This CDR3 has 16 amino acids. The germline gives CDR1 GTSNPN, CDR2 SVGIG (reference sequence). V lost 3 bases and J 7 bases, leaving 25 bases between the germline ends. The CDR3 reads CAWRAFGQGRGYEQYF. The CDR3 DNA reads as TGTGCCTGGAGAGCCTTCGGACAAGGGAGAGGGTATGAGCAGTACTTC.

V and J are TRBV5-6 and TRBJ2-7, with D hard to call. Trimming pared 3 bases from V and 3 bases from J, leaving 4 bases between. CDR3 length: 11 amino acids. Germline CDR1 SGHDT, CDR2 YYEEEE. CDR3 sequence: CASSSIYEQYF. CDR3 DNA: TGTGCCAGCAGCTCAATCTACGAGCAGTACTTC.

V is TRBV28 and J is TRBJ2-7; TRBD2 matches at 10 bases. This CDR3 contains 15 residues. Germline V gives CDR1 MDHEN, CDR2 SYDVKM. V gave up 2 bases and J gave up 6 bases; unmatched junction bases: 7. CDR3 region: CASSLKGLAAGEQYF. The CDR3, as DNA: TGTGCCAGCAGTTTAAAAGGACTAGCGGCCGGCGAGCAGTACTTC.

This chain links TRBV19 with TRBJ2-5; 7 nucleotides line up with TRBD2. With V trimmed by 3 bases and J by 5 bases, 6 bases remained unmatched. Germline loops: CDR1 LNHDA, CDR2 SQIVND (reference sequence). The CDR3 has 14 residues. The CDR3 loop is CASSMGGLWETQYF. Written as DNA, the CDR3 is TGTGCCAGTAGTATGGGGGGACTATGGGAGACCCAGTACTTC.

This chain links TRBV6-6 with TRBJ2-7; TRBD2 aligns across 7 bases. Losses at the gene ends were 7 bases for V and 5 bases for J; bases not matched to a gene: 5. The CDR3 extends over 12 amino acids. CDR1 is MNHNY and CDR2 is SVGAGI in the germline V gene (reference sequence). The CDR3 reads CASTPGGDEQYF. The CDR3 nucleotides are TGTGCCAGCACCCCGGGGGGAGACGAGCAGTACTTC.

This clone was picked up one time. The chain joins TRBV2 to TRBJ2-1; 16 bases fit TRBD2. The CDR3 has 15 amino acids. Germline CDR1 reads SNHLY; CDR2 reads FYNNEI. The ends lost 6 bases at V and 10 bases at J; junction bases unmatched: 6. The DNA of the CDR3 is TGTGCCAGCAGGGGGACTAGCGGGAGGGCAGGGGAGCAGTTCTTC. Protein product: CASRGTSGRAGEQFF.

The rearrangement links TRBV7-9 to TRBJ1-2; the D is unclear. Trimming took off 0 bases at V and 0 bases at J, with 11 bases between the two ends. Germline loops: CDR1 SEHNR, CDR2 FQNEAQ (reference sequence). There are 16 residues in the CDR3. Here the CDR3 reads CASSLAFLVPNYGYTF. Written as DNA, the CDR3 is TGTGCCAGCAGCTTAGCGTTCCTTGTGCCTAACTATGGCTACACCTTC.

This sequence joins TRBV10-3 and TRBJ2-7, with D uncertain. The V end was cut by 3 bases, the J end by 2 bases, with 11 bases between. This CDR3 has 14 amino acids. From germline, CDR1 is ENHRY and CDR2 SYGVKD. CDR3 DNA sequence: TGTGCCATCAGTGAAGTCAAAATAGCCTACGAGCAGTACTTC. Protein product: CAISEVKIAYEQYF.

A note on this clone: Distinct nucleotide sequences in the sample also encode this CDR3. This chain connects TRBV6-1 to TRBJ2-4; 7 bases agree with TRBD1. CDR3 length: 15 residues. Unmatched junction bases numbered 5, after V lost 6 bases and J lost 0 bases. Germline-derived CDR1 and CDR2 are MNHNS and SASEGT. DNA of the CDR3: TGTGCCAGCAGACAGGGGACGATAGCCAAAAACATTCAGTACTTC. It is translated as CASRQGTIAKNIQYF.

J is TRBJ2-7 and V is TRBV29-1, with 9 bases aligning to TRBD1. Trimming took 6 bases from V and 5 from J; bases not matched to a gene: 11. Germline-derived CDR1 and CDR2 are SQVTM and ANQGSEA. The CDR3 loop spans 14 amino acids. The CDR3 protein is CSVAGGTGSHEQYF. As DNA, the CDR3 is TGCAGCGTGGCCGGGGGGACAGGGTCCCACGAGCAGTACTTC.

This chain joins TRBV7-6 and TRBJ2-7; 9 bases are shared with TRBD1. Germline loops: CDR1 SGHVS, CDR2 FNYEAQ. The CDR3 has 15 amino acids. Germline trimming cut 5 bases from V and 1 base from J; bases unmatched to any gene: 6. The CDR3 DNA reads TGTGCCAGCAGCCCCGGACAGGGGACATCCTACGAGCAGTACTTC. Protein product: CASSPGQGTSYEQYF.

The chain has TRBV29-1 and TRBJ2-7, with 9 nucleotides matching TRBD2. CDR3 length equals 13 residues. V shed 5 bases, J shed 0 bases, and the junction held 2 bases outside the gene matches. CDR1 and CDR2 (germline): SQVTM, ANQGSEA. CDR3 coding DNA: TGCAGCGTTCAGACTAGCGGCTCCTACGAGCAGTACTTC. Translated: CSVQTSGSYEQYF.